This TCR beta chain was observed in a study of blood T cell repertoires in COVID-19. Study context: Acute-phase and convalescent COVID-19 samples originated in the United States, Italy and Spain. Nucleic acid was either cDNA or gDNA, and it came from T cells, B-cell-depleted T cells, or PBMCs.

Under the authors' procedure: Amplification with reference gene primers provided the estimates of nucleated cell counts. The protocol was immunoSEQ multiplex PCR, while the TCRdb copy is restricted to in-frame clones and leaves out a portion. The V and J calls and clone size are taken from that table; D and trimming were inferred from the DNA. In the table there are more than 45,000 clones, approximately 90% of which are singletons. This CDR3 contains 11 residues. Trimming stripped 7 bases from V and 2 bases from J, with 5 bases between. The chain combines TRBV12-3 or TRBV12-4 with TRBJ1-2; D is unclear. Sequencing was performed on peripheral blood. The TCR sequence derives from a man aged 70-80 years with acute or convalescent COVID-19. This chain's CDR3 is CASTENYGYTF. In DNA form, the CDR3 reads TGTGCCAGCACTGAGAACTATGGCTACACCTTC.